The 21 T cell receptor beta chains given below trace back to one sample, sequenced in a study of cytomegalovirus exposure and HLA in healthy donors. 60 Vbeta and 13 Jbeta primers were used in PCR. The table came from immunoSEQ multiplex PCR; TCRdb's copy has only in-frame clones and leaves some out. The sample lists around 110,000 clones, 70% to 80% occurring once. Sequencing used PBMCs. The receptors stem from a man aged 25-45 years in good health and CMV-seropositive.

The rearrangement uses TRBV27 and TRBJ1-4, with D uncertain. CDR3 length: 16 residues. The V and J ends lost 4 bases and 3 bases respectively, with 15 bases between them. The germline V gene encodes CDR1 MNHEY and CDR2 SMNVEV (reference sequence). The CDR3 sequence is CASSSLEAGPNEKLFF. CDR3 in DNA: TGTGCCAGCAGTTCCCTGGAGGCAGGACCTAATGAAAAACTGTTTTTT. The whole variable domain, remainder taken from reference TRBV27 and TRBJ1-4, is EAQVTQNPRYLITVTGKKLTVTCSQNMNHEYMSWYRQDPGLGLRQIYYSMNVEVTDKGDVPEGYKVSRKEKRNFPLILESPSPNQTSLYFCASSSLEAGPNEKLFFGSGTQLSVL.

V usage is TRBV19 and J usage is TRBJ1-2; 9 bases match TRBD1. V was pared by 6 bases and J by 5 bases, with 7 bases of the junction left unmatched. Per germline, CDR1 LNHDA and CDR2 SQIVND (reference sequence). The CDR3 has 14 amino acids. The CDR3 is CASRKPGQGYGYTF. Here the CDR3 DNA reads TGTGCCAGTAGGAAACCGGGACAGGGATATGGCTACACCTTC.

This clone was seen only once. This chain links TRBV6-7 with TRBJ2-3, with D maybe TRBD2 (6 bases). TRBV6-7 is an ORF, with its function uncertain. The CDR3 totals 19 residues. The ends were cut back, 0 bases at V and 0 bases at J, with 19 bases in the middle. CDR3 DNA: TGTGCCAGCAGTTACTCGACCACCATCGGCGGGGCTAGCACAGATACGCAGTATTTT. Translating it yields CASSYSTTIGGASTDTQYF.

This clone appeared once. This chain joins TRBV21-1 and TRBJ2-2; the table's D call, TRBD1, has no DNA check behind it. TRBV21-1 is a pseudogene segment. This CDR3 comprises 19 residues. The CDR3 DNA reads as TGTGCCAGCAGCCCCCCAAAAACAACAGGGTGCCGCGACACCGGGGAGCTGTTTTTT. It codes for CASSPPKTTGCRDTGELFF.

This clone occurred a few times. The chain couples TRBV6-5 to TRBJ2-5; 8 bases map to TRBD1. Germline CDR1 MNHEY, CDR2 SVGAGI. The junction had 2 bases not matched to a gene; V was cut back by 0 bases and J by 5 bases. The CDR3 has 14 residues. This CDR3 reads CASSYSYRGETQYF. The CDR3 region has the DNA TGTGCCAGCAGTTACTCCTACAGGGGGGAGACCCAGTACTTC.

This clone was seen a handful of times. The chain's CDR3 is CASSLTSGGDQGGELFF. In DNA, the CDR3 is TGTGCCAGCAGCCTGACTAGCGGGGGGGATCAAGGCGGGGAGCTGTTTTTT. V and J are TRBV5-4 and TRBJ2-2; 14 nucleotides line up with TRBD2. The CDR3 spans 17 residues. Germline V CDR1 and CDR2: SGHNT, YYREEE (reference sequence). With V trimmed by 4 bases and J by 7 bases, 9 bases remained unmatched.

The chain is built from TRBV19 and TRBJ2-2; 9 bases fit TRBD2. Trimming at V came to 3 bases and at J to 5 bases, leaving 4 bases not matched to a gene. Germline V gene sequence: CDR1 LNHDA, CDR2 SQIVND (reference sequence). The CDR3 consists of 15 residues. CDR3 residues: CASSILAGKTGELFF. The CDR3, as DNA: TGTGCCAGTAGTATCCTAGCGGGGAAGACCGGGGAGCTGTTTTTT.

V and J are TRBV9 and TRBJ1-2; D gene uncertain. The V end lost 3 bases, the J end lost 3 bases, and 15 bases lay between the germline ends. Per germline, CDR1 SGDLS and CDR2 YYNGEE. CDR3 size: 15 residues. CDR3 loop: CASSANAGRYYGYTF. CDR3 nucleotide sequence: TGTGCCAGCAGCGCCAACGCCGGGAGGTACTATGGCTACACCTTC.

The J gene is TRBJ1-4, the V gene TRBV19; 7 bases agree with TRBD1. The CDR3 sequence is 15 residues long. Germline V gene sequence: CDR1 LNHDA, CDR2 SQIVND (reference sequence). Trimming at V came to 9 bases and at J to 4 bases, leaving 11 bases not matched to a gene. CDR3 in DNA: TGTGCCAGCGCTCACTTCGGGACAGTTAATGAAAAACTGTTTTTT. This sequence encodes CASAHFGTVNEKLFF.

The gene calls are TRBV30 and TRBJ2-7; D may be TRBD2 (5 bases). The V and J ends lost 0 bases and 3 bases respectively, with 9 bases between them. This CDR3 has 13 amino acids. CDR1 is GTSNPN and CDR2 is SVGIG in the germline V gene (reference sequence). The DNA for the CDR3 is TGTGCCTGGAGTGTACGAGGGCTCTACGAGCAGTACTTC. It is translated as CAWSVRGLYEQYF.

This clone was seen only a few times. CDR3 DNA sequence: TGCAGCGTTGATGGAGGCAGGGGGCTTCGGAATGAGCAGTTCTTC. This encodes CSVDGGRGLRNEQFF. V gene TRBV29-1 combines with J gene TRBJ2-1, with TRBD1 identical over 8 bases. J gave up 7 bases and V 3 bases, and 11 bases lay outside the gene matches. Germline V gene lookup returns CDR1 SQVTM and CDR2 ANQGSEA. The CDR3 runs 15 residues.

V and J are TRBV28 and TRBJ1-2, with D maybe TRBD1 (6 bases). Between the trimmed V and J ends, which lost 3 bases and 5 bases, there was a span of 16 bases. The germline CDR1 and CDR2 sequences are MDHEN and SYDVKM. The CDR3 extends over 15 amino acids. DNA for the CDR3: TGTGCCAGCAGTTTGCCCGGGGGGCTCAGTTATGGCTACACCTTC. Its translation: CASSLPGGLSYGYTF.

This clone showed up just a few times. The genes are TRBV28 and TRBJ1-5; unclear D gene. Germline CDR1 reads MDHEN; CDR2 reads SYDVKM. CDR3 length equals 13 residues. V was shortened by 6 bases and J by 4 bases, with 10 bases between the two germline ends. The CDR3 DNA sequence: TGTGCCAGCAGCTCTCCCAGGAATCAGCCCCAGCATTTT. It codes for CASSSPRNQPQHF.

V usage is TRBV7-3 and J usage is TRBJ2-5; 7 nucleotides align to TRBD2. J lost 4 bases, V lost 10 bases, and 18 bases had no gene match. This CDR3 has 16 residues. CDR1 SGHTA and CDR2 FQGTGA come from the germline V gene. CDR3 loop: CATRPGASGAIETQYF. CDR3 nucleotide sequence: TGTGCCACCAGACCCGGGGCCAGCGGGGCGATAGAGACCCAGTACTTC. Full variable domain (outside the CDR3, taken from reference TRBV7-3 and TRBJ2-5): GAGVSQTPSNKVTEKGKYVELRCDPISGHTALYWYRQSLGQGPEFLIYFQGTGAADDSGLPNDRFFAVRPEGSVSTLKIQRTERGDSAVYLCATRPGASGAIETQYFGPGTRLLVL.

The chain has TRBV7-2 and TRBJ2-5, with TRBD1 as a possible D gene (6 bases). Between the trimmed V and J ends, which lost 6 bases and 5 bases, there was a span of 13 bases. Germline CDR1 and CDR2: SGHTA and FQGNSA. The CDR3 spans 13 residues. CDR3 protein: CASSRDIRETQYF. The CDR3 nucleotides are TGTGCCAGCAGTCGGGACATACGTGAGACCCAGTACTTC. The entire variable domain, with the rest obtained from reference TRBV7-2 and TRBJ2-5, is as follows: GAGVSQSPSNKVTEKGKDVELRCDPISGHTALYWYRQSLGQGLEFLIYFQGNSAPDKSGLPSDRFSAERTGGSVSTLTIQRTQQEDSAVYLCASSRDIRETQYFGPGTRLLVL.

Note on this clone: One end of the junction fails to match germline, which may point to a read error. The chain recombines TRBV6-5 with TRBJ2-7, with 9 bases fitting TRBD2. Germline V gene lookup returns CDR1 MNHEY and CDR2 SVGAGI. The CDR3 covers 13 residues. The CDR3 sequence is CASSYRASGNRHF. In DNA, the CDR3 is TGTGCCAGCAGTTATCGGGCTAGCGGGAATAGGCACTTC.

This clone appeared a few times. The genes are TRBV4-2 and TRBJ1-1; 8 bases agree with TRBD1. Germline-derived CDR1 and CDR2 are LGHNA and YNFKEQ. J gave up 0 bases and V 4 bases, and 4 bases lay outside the gene matches. CDR3 size: 15 residues. The DNA of the CDR3 is TGTGCCAGCAGCCGCGCAGGGGGCGTGAACACTGAAGCTTTCTTT. Translating gives CASSRAGGVNTEAFF.

The V and J genes are TRBV15 and TRBJ1-4, with 7 bases identical to TRBD1. CDR1 and CDR2 (germline): LNHNV, YYDKDF (reference sequence). The junction had 2 bases not matched to a gene; V was cut back by 1 base and J by 6 bases. CDR3 length: 14 amino acids. For the CDR3, the DNA is TGTGCCACCAGCAGAGGACAGGGAGATGAAAAACTGTTTTTT. Its translation is CATSRGQGDEKLFF.

This clone was recorded a few times. The chain employs TRBV28 and TRBJ1-2, with 7 bases lining up with TRBD1. From germline, CDR1 is MDHEN and CDR2 SYDVKM. The CDR3 runs to 13 residues. V was clipped by 6 bases and J by 2 bases; unmatched bases: 3. In nucleotides, the CDR3 is TGTGCCAGCAGGCCGGGACAGAACTATGGCTACACCTTC. Protein sequence: CASRPGQNYGYTF.

The V gene is TRBV6-5, the J gene TRBJ2-1; 7 nucleotides line up with TRBD1. CDR1 and CDR2 (germline): MNHEY, SVGAGI. CDR3 length: 14 amino acids. V shed 6 bases, J shed 4 bases, and the junction held 6 bases outside the gene matches. CDR3 nucleotide sequence: TGTGCCAGCAGCAGGGACAGAGAGTACAATGAGCAGTTCTTC. Its translation: CASSRDREYNEQFF.

The chain joins TRBV11-2 to TRBJ2-1, with D unresolved. Germline assignment: CDR1 SGHAT and CDR2 FQNNGV. The CDR3 runs 13 residues. Trimming took 1 base from V and 8 from J, leaving 9 bases between them. The CDR3 DNA sequence: TGTGCCAGCAGCTTAGGTTCGCGATATGAGCAGTTCTTC. Its translation: CASSLGSRYEQFF.